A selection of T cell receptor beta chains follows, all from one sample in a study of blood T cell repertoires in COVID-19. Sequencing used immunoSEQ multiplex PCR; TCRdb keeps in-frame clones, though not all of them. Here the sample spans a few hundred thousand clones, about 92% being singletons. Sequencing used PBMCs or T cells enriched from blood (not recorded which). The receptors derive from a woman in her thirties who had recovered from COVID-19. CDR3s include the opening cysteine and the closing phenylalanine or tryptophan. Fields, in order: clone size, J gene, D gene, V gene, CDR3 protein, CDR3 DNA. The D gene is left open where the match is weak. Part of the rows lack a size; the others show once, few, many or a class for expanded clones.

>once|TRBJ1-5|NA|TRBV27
CASSPFSNQPQHF
TGTGCCAGCAGTCCCTTTAGCAATCAGCCCCAGCATTTT
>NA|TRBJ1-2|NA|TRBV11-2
CASSQRGYGYTF
TGTGCCAGCAGTCAAAGGGGCTATGGCTACACCTTC
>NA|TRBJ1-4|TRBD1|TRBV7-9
CASSRGQGVTNEKLFF
TGTGCCAGCAGTCGAGGACAGGGTGTAACTAATGAAAAACTGTTTTTT
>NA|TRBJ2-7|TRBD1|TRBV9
CASSEGVTGGYEQYF
TGTGCCAGCAGCGAGGGGGTGACAGGGGGCTACGAGCAGTACTTC
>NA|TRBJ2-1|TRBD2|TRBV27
CASSSIAGSVFYNEQFF
TGTGCCAGCAGTTCCATAGCGGGATCGGTATTTTACAATGAGCAGTTCTTC
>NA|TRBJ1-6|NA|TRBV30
CAWSRGTSAVYSPLHF
TGTGCCTGGAGTCGTGGCACAAGCGCGGTTTATTCACCCCTCCACTTT
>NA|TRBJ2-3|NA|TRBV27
CASRSRGNADTQYF
TGTGCCAGCAGATCCAGGGGAAATGCAGATACGCAGTATTTT
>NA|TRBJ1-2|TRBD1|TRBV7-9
CASSLVSDRADYTF
TGTGCCAGCAGCTTAGTTTCCGACAGGGCGGACTACACCTTC
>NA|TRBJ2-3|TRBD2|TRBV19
CASSFTSGSTDTQYF
TGTGCCAGTAGTTTCACTAGCGGATCCACAGATACGCAGTATTTT
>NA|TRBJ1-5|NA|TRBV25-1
CASSTGNQPQHF
TGTGCCAGCAGTACAGGAAATCAGCCCCAGCATTTT
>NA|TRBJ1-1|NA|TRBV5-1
CASKLFGFEVSTEAFF
TGCGCCAGCAAATTATTCGGATTTGAGGTTTCCACTGAAGCTTTCTTT
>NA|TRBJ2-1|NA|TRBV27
CASSLRQSQTNEQFF
TGTGCCAGCAGTTTGCGGCAGTCCCAAACCAATGAGCAGTTCTTC
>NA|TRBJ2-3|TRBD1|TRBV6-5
CASRGQAPDTQYF
TGTGCCAGCAGGGGACAGGCCCCAGATACGCAGTATTTT
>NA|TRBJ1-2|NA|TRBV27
CASRPTGFYGYTF
TGTGCCAGCAGGCCTACAGGATTCTATGGCTACACCTTC
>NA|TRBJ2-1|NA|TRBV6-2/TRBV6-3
CASSWQVNNEQFF
TGTGCCAGCAGTTGGCAGGTGAATAATGAGCAGTTCTTC
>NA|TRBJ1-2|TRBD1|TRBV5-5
CASSSWDRYGYTF
TGTGCCAGCAGCTCCTGGGACAGATATGGCTACACCTTC
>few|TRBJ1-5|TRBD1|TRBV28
CASSSGQGNQPQHF
TGTGCCAGCAGTTCGGGACAGGGGAATCAGCCCCAGCATTTT
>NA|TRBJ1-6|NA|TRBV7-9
CASSRGGLGPLHF
TGTGCCAGCAGCCGTGGCGGTCTAGGACCCCTCCACTTT
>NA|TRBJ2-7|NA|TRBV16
CASSQSVGAYEQYF
TGTGCCAGCAGCCAATCGGTAGGGGCCTACGAGCAGTACTTC
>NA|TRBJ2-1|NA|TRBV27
CASSLILSSYNEQFF
TGTGCCAGCAGTCTAATCCTGAGCTCCTACAATGAGCAGTTCTTC
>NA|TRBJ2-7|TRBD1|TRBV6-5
CASSYGTGIGEQYF
TGTGCCAGCAGTTACGGGACAGGGATAGGCGAGCAGTACTTC
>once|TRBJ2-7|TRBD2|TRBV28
CASSFRGGSSYEQYF
TGTGCCAGCAGTTTTAGAGGCGGGAGCTCCTACGAGCAGTACTTC
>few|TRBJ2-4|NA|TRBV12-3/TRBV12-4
CASSLRQRNIQYF
TGTGCCAGCAGTTTAAGGCAGCGAAACATTCAGTACTTC
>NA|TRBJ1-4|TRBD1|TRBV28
CASSQTGGKLFF
TGTGCCAGCAGTCAAACAGGGGGGAAACTGTTTTTT
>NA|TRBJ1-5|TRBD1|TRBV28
CASSWGQGNQPQHF
TGTGCCAGCAGTTGGGGACAGGGGAATCAGCCCCAGCATTTT
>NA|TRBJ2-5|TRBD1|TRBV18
CASSPPVRGNQETQYF
TGTGCCAGCTCACCACCAGTCAGGGGGAACCAAGAGACCCAGTACTTC
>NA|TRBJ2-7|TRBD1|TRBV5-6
CASSLAGGEQYF
TGTGCCAGCAGCTTGGCAGGGGGCGAGCAGTACTTC
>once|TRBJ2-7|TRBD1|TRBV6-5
CASSYRDRGLYEQYF
TGTGCCAGCAGTTACCGGGACAGGGGCCTCTACGAGCAGTACTTC
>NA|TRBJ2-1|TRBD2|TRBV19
CASSTKRDNEQFF
TGTGCCAGTAGTACTAAGCGGGATAATGAGCAGTTCTTC
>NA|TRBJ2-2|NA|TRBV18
CASSPRPTGPGDGTGELFF
TGTGCCAGCTCACCACGCCCCACAGGCCCGGGGGACGGGACCGGGGAGCTGTTTTTT
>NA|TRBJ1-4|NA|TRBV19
CASSPENLEKLFF
TGTGCCAGTAGTCCAGAAAACCTTGAAAAACTGTTTTTT
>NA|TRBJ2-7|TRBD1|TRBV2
CASVLGTGNYEQYF
TGTGCCAGCGTTCTAGGGACAGGGAACTACGAGCAGTACTTC
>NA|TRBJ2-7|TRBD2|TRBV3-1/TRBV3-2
CASSLGAGDEQYF
TGTGCCAGCAGCCTAGGGGCGGGGGACGAGCAGTACTTC
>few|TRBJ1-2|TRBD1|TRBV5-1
CASSLTGQRTF
TGCGCCAGCAGCCTGACAGGGCAGCGCACCTTC
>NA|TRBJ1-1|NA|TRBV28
CASSLRSLGGTEAFF
TGTGCCAGCAGTTTACGGAGTCTAGGGGGAACTGAAGCTTTCTTT
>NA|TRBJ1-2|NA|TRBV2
CASSFSGDGYTF
TGTGCCAGCAGTTTTTCGGGGGACGGCTACACCTTC
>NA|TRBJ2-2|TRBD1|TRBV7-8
CASSPRQGAGELFF
TGTGCCAGCAGCCCACGACAGGGGGCCGGGGAGCTGTTTTTT
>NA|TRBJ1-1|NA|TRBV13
CASSLAGANTEAFF
TGTGCCAGCAGCTTAGCAGGGGCGAACACTGAAGCTTTCTTT
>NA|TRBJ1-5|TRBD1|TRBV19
CASSTGQGHQPQHF
TGTGCCAGCAGTACCGGACAGGGGCATCAGCCCCAGCATTTT
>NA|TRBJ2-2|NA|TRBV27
CASSLSGLAPGELFF
TGTGCCAGCAGTTTATCGGGACTGGCGCCCGGGGAGCTGTTTTTT
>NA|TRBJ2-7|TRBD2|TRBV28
CASSLRLAGLYEQYF
TGTGCCAGCAGCCTCAGACTAGCGGGATTATACGAGCAGTACTTC
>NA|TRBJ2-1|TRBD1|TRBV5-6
CASSPRWTGSYNEQFF
TGTGCCAGCAGCCCTCGCTGGACAGGGTCCTACAATGAGCAGTTCTTC
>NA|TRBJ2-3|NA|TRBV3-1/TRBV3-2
CASSQVSDTQYF
TGTGCCAGCAGCCAAGTATCGGATACGCAGTATTTT
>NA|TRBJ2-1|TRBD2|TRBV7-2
CASGSLAGLYNEQFF
TGTGCCAGCGGATCACTAGCGGGCCTTTACAATGAGCAGTTCTTC
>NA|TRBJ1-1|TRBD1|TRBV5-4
CASSSGTGGNAFF
TGTGCCAGCAGCTCGGGGACAGGGGGCAACGCTTTCTTT
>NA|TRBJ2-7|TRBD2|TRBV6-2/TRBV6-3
CASSYPRPSGSYEQYF
TGTGCCAGCAGTTACCCCCGGCCTAGCGGGTCGTACGAGCAGTACTTC
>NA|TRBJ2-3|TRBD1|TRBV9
CASSVADRGRTASTDTQYF
TGTGCCAGCAGCGTAGCGGACAGGGGGCGGACGGCAAGCACAGATACGCAGTATTTT
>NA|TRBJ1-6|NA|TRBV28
CASRQTPQVYNSPLHF
TGTGCCAGCAGACAGACACCTCAAGTGTATAATTCACCCCTCCACTTT
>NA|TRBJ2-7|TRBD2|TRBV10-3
CAIRLAGGNYEQYF
TGTGCCATTAGACTAGCGGGGGGGAATTACGAGCAGTACTTC
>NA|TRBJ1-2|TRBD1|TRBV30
CAWSPYRGRGHYGYTF
TGTGCCTGGAGTCCCTACAGGGGCCGGGGTCACTATGGCTACACCTTC
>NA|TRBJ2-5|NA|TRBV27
CASSLGGGGETQYF
TGTGCCAGCAGTTTAGGGGGAGGTGGAGAGACCCAGTACTTC
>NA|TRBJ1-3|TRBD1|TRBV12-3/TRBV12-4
CASQTGAGNTIYF
TGTGCCAGCCAGACAGGGGCGGGAAACACCATATATTTT
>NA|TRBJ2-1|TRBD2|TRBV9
CASSFGLASLSYNEQFF
TGTGCCAGCAGCTTTGGACTAGCCTCCCTCTCCTACAATGAGCAGTTCTTC
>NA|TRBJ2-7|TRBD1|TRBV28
CASSLRTGPYEQYF
TGTGCCAGCAGTTTACGGACAGGTCCCTACGAGCAGTACTTC